Following are 7 T cell receptor beta chains from one sample sequenced in a study of T-cell memory formation after mild COVID-19. MiXCR, run by TCRdb on the 5' RACE reads, gives a single entry per CDR3 protein. This repertoire shows about 110,000 distinct CDR3 sequences, 18% found once; its top ten account for 5% to 6.5%. Sequenced sample: PBMCs or a T cell subset sorted from them (not recorded which). These receptors came from a man in his late teens or twenties who had mild COVID-19 (a few samples of this study predate the infection). Cell type and time point are not known.

A few counts support this clonotype. V gene TRBV29-1 combines with J gene TRBJ1-1; TRBD1 might be the D (6 bases). The CDR3 is 12 amino acids. Trimming took 8 bases from V and 4 from J, leaving 14 bases between them. Germline values: CDR1 SQVTM, CDR2 ANQGSEA. The CDR3 DNA reads TGCAGCCTGACCACACAGGGCACTGAAGCTTTCTTT. Protein product: CSLTTQGTEAFF.

J is TRBJ1-1 and V is TRBV11-2; D may be TRBD1 (6 bases). This CDR3 is 14 amino acids long. Looked up from germline, CDR1 is SGHAT and CDR2 is FQNNGV. The V end lost 3 bases, the J end lost 4 bases, and 12 bases lay between the germline ends. The CDR3 coding sequence is TGTGCCAGCAGCTTCCCCAGGGGAGGCACTGAAGCTTTCTTT. Amino acid sequence: CASSFPRGGTEAFF.

This clonotype came up a few times. The V and J genes are TRBV7-2 and TRBJ1-2; 8 positions match TRBD1. Per germline, CDR1 SGHTA and CDR2 FQGNSA. With V trimmed by 4 bases and J by 5 bases, 6 bases remained unmatched. The CDR3 is made up of 14 amino acids. The CDR3 region has the DNA TGTGCCAGCAGCTCGACGGGACAGGTGTATGGCTACACCTTC. This sequence encodes CASSSTGQVYGYTF.

This clonotype was seen a handful of times. This chain connects TRBV4-2 to TRBJ1-4; D may be TRBD1 (6 bases). Trimming took 0 bases from V and 7 from J, leaving 27 bases between them. The CDR3 loop spans 20 amino acids. Germline V lookup: CDR1 LGHNA, CDR2 YNFKEQ. The DNA of the CDR3 is TGTGCCAGCAGCCAAGATTGGGGGGCCAGATTCTTTAAGCAGGGTGAAAAACTGTTTTTT. Protein: CASSQDWGARFFKQGEKLFF.

This clonotype showed up just a few times. The rearrangement joins TRBV18 to TRBJ2-1, with 9 bases fitting TRBD1. The CDR3 has 13 residues. Germline assignment: CDR1 KGHSH and CDR2 LQKENI. V lost 6 bases to trimming and J lost 7 bases; unmatched junction nucleotides: 4. This chain's CDR3 is CASSGTGLNEQFF. The CDR3 nucleotides are TGTGCCAGCTCCGGGACAGGGTTAAATGAGCAGTTCTTC. Variable domain in full (rest from reference TRBV18 and TRBJ2-1): NAGVMQNPRHLVRRRGQEARLRCSPMKGHSHVYWYRQLPEEGLKFMVYLQKENIIDESGMPKERFSAEFPKEGPSILRIQQVVRGDSAAYFCASSGTGLNEQFFGPGTRLTVL.

The genes are TRBV3-1 and TRBJ2-1; TRBD2 aligns across 10 bases. There are 15 residues in the CDR3. Germline trimming cut 5 bases from V and 6 bases from J; bases unmatched to any gene: 7. Germline loops: CDR1 LGHDT, CDR2 YNNKEL (reference sequence). The CDR3 spells CASSVSGGAGNEQFF. The CDR3 DNA is TGTGCCAGCAGCGTAAGCGGGGGGGCAGGCAATGAGCAGTTCTTC.

The chain couples TRBV5-1 to TRBJ2-1, with 8 nucleotides matching TRBD2. The CDR3 consists of 15 residues. J lost 4 bases, V lost 3 bases, and 6 bases had no gene match. Germline values: CDR1 SGHRS, CDR2 YFSETQ. The CDR3: CASSSSGGPYNEQFF. The CDR3 nucleotides read TGCGCCAGCAGCTCAAGCGGGGGCCCATACAATGAGCAGTTCTTC.